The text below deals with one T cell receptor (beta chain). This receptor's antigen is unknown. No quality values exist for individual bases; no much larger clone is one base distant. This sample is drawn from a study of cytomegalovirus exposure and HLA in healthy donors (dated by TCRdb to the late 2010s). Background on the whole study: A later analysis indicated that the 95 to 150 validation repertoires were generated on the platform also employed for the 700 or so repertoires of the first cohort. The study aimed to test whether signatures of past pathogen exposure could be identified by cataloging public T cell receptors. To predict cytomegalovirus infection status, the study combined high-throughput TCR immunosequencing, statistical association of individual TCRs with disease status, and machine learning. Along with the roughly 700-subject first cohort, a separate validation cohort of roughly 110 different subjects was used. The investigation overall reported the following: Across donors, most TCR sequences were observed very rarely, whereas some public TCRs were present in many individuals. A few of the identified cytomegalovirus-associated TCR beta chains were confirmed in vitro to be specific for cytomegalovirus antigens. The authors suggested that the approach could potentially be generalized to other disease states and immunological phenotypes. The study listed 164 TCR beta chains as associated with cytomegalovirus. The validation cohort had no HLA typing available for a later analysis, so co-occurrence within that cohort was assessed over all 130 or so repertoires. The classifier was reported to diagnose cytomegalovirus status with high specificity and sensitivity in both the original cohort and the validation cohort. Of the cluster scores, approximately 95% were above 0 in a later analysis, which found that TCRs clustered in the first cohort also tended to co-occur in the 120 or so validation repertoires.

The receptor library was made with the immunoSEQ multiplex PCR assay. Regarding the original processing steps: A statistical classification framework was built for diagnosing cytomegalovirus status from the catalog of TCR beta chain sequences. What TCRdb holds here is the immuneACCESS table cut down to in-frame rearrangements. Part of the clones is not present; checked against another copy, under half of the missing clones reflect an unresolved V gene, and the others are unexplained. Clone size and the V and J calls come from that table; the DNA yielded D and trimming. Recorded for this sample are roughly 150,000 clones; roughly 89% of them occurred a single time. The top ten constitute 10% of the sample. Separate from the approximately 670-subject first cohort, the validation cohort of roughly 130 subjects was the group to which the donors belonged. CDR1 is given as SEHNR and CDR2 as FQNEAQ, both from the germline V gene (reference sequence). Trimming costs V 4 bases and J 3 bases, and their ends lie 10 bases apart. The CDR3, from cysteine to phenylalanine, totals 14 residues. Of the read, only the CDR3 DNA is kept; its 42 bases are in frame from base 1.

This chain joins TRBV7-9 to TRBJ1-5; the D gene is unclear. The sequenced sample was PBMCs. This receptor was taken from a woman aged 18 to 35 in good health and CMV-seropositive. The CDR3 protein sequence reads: CASSSGPVNQPQHF. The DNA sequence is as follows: TGTGCCAGCAGCTCGGGTCCGGTCAATCAGCCCCAGCATTTT.